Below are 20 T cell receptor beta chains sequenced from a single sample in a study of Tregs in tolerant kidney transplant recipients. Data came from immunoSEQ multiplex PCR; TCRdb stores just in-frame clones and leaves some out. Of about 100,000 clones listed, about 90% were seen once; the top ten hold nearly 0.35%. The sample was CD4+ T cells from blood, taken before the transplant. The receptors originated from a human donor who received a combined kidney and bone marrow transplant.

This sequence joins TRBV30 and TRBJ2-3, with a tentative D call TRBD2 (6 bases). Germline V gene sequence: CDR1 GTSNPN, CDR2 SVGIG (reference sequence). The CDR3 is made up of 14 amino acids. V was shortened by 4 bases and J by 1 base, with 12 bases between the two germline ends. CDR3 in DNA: TGTGCCTGGACCCCGGGAGCTCGCACAGATACGCAGTATTTT. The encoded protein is CAWTPGARTDTQYF.

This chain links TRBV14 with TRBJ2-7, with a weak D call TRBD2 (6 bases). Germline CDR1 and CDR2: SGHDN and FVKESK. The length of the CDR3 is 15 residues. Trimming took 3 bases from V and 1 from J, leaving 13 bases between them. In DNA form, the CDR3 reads TGTGCCAGCAGCCATTACTTTAGCGGTTCCTACGAGCAGTACTTC. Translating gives CASSHYFSGSYEQYF.

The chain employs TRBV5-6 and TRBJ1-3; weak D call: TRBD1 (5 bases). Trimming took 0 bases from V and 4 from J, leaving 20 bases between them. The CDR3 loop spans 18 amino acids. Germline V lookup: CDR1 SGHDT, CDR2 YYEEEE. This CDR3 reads CASSLARRGSYSGNTIYF. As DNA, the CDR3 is TGTGCCAGCAGCTTGGCGAGGAGGGGAAGTTACTCGGGAAACACCATATATTTT.

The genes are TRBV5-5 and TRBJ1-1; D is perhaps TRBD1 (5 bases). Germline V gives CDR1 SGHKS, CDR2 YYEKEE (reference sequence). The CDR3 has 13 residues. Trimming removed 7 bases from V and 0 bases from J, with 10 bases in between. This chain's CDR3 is CASSSGVNTEAFF. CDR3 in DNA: TGTGCCAGCTCCTCGGGGGTGAACACTGAAGCTTTCTTT.

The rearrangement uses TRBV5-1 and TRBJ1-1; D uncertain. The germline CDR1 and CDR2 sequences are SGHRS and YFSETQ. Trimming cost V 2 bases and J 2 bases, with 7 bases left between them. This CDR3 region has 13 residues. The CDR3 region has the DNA TGCGCCAGCAGCTTAAATCTTAACACTGAAGCTTTCTTT. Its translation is CASSLNLNTEAFF.

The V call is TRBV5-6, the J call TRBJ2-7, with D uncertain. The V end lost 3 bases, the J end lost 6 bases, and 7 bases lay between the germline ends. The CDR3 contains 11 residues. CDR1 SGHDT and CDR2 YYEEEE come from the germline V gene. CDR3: CASSSLVEQYF. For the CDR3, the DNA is TGTGCCAGCAGCTCCCTAGTCGAGCAGTACTTC.

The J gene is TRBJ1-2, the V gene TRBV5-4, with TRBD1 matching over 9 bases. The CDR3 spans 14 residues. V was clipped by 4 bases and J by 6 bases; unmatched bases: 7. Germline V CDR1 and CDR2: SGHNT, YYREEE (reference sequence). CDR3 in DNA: TGTGCCAGCAGCGACCTACAGGGGGCTAATGGCTACACCTTC. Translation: CASSDLQGANGYTF.

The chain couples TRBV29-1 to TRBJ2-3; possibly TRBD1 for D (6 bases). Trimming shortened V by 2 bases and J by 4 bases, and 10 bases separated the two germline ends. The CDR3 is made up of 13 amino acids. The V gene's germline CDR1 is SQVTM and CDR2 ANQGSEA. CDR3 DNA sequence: TGCAGCGTTGAAAAGGGGGTGGCAGATACGCAGTATTTT. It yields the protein CSVEKGVADTQYF.

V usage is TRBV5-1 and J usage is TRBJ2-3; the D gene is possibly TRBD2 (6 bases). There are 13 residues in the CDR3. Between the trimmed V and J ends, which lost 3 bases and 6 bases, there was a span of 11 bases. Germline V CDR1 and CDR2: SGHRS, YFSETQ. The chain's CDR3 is CASSSAGGDTQYF. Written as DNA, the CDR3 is TGCGCCAGCAGCTCAGCCGGAGGGGATACGCAGTATTTT.

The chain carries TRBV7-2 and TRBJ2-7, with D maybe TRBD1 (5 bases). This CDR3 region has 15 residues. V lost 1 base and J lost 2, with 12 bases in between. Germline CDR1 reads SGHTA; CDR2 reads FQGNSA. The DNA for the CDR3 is TGTGCCAGCAGCTTAGTGTGGGGCCCGACCTACGAGCAGTACTTC. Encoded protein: CASSLVWGPTYEQYF.

This chain's CDR3 is CACGRLNSGNTIYF. The CDR3, as DNA: TGTGCTTGCGGAAGGCTGAACTCTGGAAACACCATATATTTT. The J gene is TRBJ1-3, the V gene TRBV11-3; no clear D gene. The CDR3 contains 14 residues. Germline CDR1 SGHNT, CDR2 YENEEA.

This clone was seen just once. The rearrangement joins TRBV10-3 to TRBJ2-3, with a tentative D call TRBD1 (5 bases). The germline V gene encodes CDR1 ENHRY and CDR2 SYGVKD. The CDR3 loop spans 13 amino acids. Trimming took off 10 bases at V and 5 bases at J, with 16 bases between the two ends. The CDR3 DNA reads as TGTGCCACCGGACAAAAGGACGGAGATACGCAGTATTTT. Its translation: CATGQKDGDTQYF.

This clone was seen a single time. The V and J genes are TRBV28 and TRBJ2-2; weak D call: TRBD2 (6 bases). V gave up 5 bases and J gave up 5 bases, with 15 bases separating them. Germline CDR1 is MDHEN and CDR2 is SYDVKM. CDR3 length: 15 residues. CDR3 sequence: CASSPLYGGTGELFF. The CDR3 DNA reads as TGTGCCAGCAGTCCCCTTTATGGGGGGACCGGGGAGCTGTTTTTT.

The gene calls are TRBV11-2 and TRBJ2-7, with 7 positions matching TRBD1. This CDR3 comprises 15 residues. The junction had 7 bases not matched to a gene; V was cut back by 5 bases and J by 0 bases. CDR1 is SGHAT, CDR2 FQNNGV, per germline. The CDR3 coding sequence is TGTGCCAGCAGCCTTTATTCAGGGGGCTCCTACGAGCAGTACTTC. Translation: CASSLYSGGSYEQYF.

The CDR3 here is CASSPLQDRGWADTQYF. CDR3 sequence (DNA): TGTGCCAGCTCACCACTTCAGGACAGGGGTTGGGCAGATACGCAGTATTTT. This chain links TRBV18 with TRBJ2-3, with 9 bases lining up with TRBD1. The CDR3 consists of 17 residues. Germline loops: CDR1 KGHSH, CDR2 LQKENI. With V trimmed by 1 base and J by 4 bases, 9 bases remained unmatched.

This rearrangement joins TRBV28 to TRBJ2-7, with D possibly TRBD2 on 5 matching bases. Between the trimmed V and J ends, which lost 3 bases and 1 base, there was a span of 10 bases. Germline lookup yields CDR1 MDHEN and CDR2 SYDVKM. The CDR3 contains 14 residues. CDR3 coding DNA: TGTGCCAGCAGTTTTTCAGGAGGATCCTACGAGCAGTACTTC. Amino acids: CASSFSGGSYEQYF. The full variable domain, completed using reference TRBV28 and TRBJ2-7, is DVKVTQSSRYLVKRTGEKVFLECVQDMDHENMFWYRQDPGLGLRLIYFSYDVKMKEKGDIPEGYSVSREKKERFSLILESASTNQTSMYLCASSFSGGSYEQYFGPGTRLTVT.

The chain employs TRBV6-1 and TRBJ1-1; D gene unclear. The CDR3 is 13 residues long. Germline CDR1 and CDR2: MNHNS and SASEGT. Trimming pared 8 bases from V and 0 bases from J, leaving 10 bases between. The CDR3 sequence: CASRGGVNTEAFF. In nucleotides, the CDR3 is TGTGCCAGCCGGGGAGGAGTGAACACTGAAGCTTTCTTT.

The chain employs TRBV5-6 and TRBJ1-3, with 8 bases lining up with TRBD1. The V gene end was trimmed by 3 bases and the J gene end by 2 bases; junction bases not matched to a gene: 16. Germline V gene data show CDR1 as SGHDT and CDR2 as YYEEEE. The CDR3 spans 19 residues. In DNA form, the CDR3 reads TGTGCCAGCAGCTATCGGAGGACAGGGAACAGTCACCCTGGAAACACCATATATTTT. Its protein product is CASSYRRTGNSHPGNTIYF. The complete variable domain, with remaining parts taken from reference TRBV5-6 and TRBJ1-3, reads DAGVTQSPTHLIKTRGQQVTLRCSPKSGHDTVSWYQQALGQGPQFIFQYYEEEERQRGNFPDRFSGHQFPNYSSELNVNALLLGDSALYLCASSYRRTGNSHPGNTIYFGEGSWLTVV.

The DNA of the CDR3 is TGTGCCAGCAGTGCTCAACAGGGTAGGAGTGTAAAACTGTTTTTT. Protein sequence: CASSAQQGRSVKLFF. This rearrangement joins TRBV2 to TRBJ1-4; TRBD1 might be the D (6 bases). The CDR3 extends over 15 amino acids. The germline gives CDR1 SNHLY, CDR2 FYNNEI. Deletions cut 4 bases from V and 10 bases from J, with 19 bases between.

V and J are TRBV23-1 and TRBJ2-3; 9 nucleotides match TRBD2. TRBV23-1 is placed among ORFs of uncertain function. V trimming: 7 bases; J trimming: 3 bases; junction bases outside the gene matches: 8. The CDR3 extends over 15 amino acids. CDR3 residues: CASNTSGRMTDTQYF. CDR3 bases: TGCGCCAGCAATACCAGCGGGAGGATGACAGATACGCAGTATTTT.